This T cell receptor beta chain stems from a study of memory CD4+ T cells and cytomegalovirus serostatus. The data were produced by immunoSEQ multiplex PCR, yet TCRdb's version contains in-frame clones alone and is incomplete. This sample has some 52,000 clones, with 78% found just once. V dropped 6 bases and J dropped 7; count of bases not matched to a gene: 6. CDR1 LNHDA and CDR2 SQIVND come from the germline V gene (reference sequence). The CDR3 is made up of 14 amino acids. Single viable CD3+CD4+CD8-CD45RO+ cells were sorted as the memory CD4+ T cells. The sequenced material came from memory CD4+ T cells from blood. This clonotype was obtained from an adult in good health and CMV-seronegative. The chain joins TRBV19 to TRBJ1-6; 7 nucleotides match TRBD1. The CDR3 loop reads CASSGQDPNSPLHF. CDR3 DNA: TGTGCCAGTAGCGGACAGGATCCAAATTCACCCCTCCACTTT.